This TCR beta chain was recorded in a study of circulating and synovial CD4+ cells in juvenile arthritis (dated 2014 in TCRdb). In terms of the full investigation: Within each patient, the TCRbeta CDR3 repertoires of synovial CD4 T cells, bulk blood CD4 T cells and circulating HLA-DR+ CD4 T cells were compared. Repertoire sequencing aimed to confirm that a circulating synovial-like CD4 T cell subset was enriched in synovial clonotypes. The full study reports these points: Because T cell genome counts differed by at least an order of magnitude between CPL and bulk blood CD4 samples, sample-size effects were addressed. Because overlap with synovium rose as sequencing depth increased, the measured fractions of shared clonotypes likely underestimated the overlap of the full repertoire. No difference between circulating pathogenic-like lymphocytes and bulk blood T cells was detected by traditional Vbeta family usage analysis. Circulating pathogenic-like lymphocytes clustered together with synovial T cells, and compared with bulk blood, the circulating pathogenic-like lymphocytes shared a substantially higher fraction of CDR3 sequences with synovium. Synovial and circulating pathogenic-like lymphocyte repertoires were less diverse than bulk blood CD4 repertoires, with some CPL samples as oligoclonal as synovium.

Receptor libraries were prepared by the immunoSEQ multiplex PCR assay. TCRbeta CDR3 sequencing was carried out by an external provider as a commercial service. Under the source paper's analysis protocol: The analyses used productive nucleotide sequences together with amino acid sequences obtained by in silico translation. Diversity was quantified by Renyi entropy over a range of alpha values, with sample size equalised by taking the median of 200 repeated subsamples. Pairwise repertoire distance was calculated as one minus the Chao-modified Jaccard index, correcting for under-sampling, and used for clustering. Frequency-weighted overlap with synovial clonotypes was computed over 200 sample sizes, 200 draws without replacement each, and reported at the smaller sample's size. The immuneACCESS repertoire file appears here via TCRdb, limited to in-frame rearrangements. These files lack a portion of the clones; in checked studies, under half of the deficit traces to unresolved V genes, and the cause of the others is not known. The DNA gave D and trimming, while V, J and clone size come from that table. The sample table holds about 33,000 clones, of which roughly 96% were seen once. The top ten constitute 0.16% of the sample.

Donors of the sequenced samples were patients with active juvenile idiopathic arthritis. Right after thawing, the cells went straight into sorting, and Live/Dead Fixable Near-IR Stain was used to exclude dead cells. In the germline V gene, CDR1 corresponds to MGHDK and CDR2 to SYGVNS. The CDR3 spans 14 residues, from the cysteine through the phenylalanine. CDR3 DNA only is kept here, 42 bases in frame from base 1. V drops 5 bases and J drops 0 bases, leaving 10 bases in between. In the case of this clone: This clone's antigen is unknown. Base qualities were left out, and no much larger clone turns up one base away.

The V and J genes are TRBV25-1 and TRBJ1-1; TRBD1 is possibly the D segment (5 matching bases). Sequencing was done on a sample of CD4+ T cells from blood. The sequence was obtained from a human donor with juvenile idiopathic arthritis. The CDR3 is CASSPRVMNTEAFF. The sequence in DNA is TGTGCCAGCAGTCCCAGGGTCATGAACACTGAAGCTTTCTTT.